This T cell receptor (beta chain) came from a study of blood T cell repertoires in COVID-19. Looking at the study overall: The cDNA or gDNA used as material had been derived from T cells, B-cell-depleted T cells, or PBMCs.

Authors' methods: Reference gene primer amplification gave nucleated cell count estimates. Sequencing was performed with immunoSEQ multiplex PCR; in TCRdb, only in-frame clones are kept and a portion is missing. V and J calls and clone size are as listed in that table; D and trimming were resolved from the DNA. Of about 480,000 clones listed, around 89% were seen once; the top ten hold approximately 4.5%. This CDR3 contains 14 residues. CDR1 SQVTM and CDR2 ANQGSEA come from the germline V gene. The V end was cut by 6 bases, the J end by 2 bases, with 17 bases between. Source material: peripheral blood. The genes are TRBV29-1 and TRBJ2-7, with D perhaps TRBD2 (6 bases). The sequence derives from a woman between 25 and 40 years old with acute or convalescent COVID-19. The chain's CDR3 is CSVDGGQRAYEQYF. The CDR3 DNA reads TGCAGCGTCGACGGGGGTCAAAGGGCCTACGAGCAGTACTTC.